This TCR beta chain was captured by sequencing in a study of regulatory dendritic cells for organ transplantation. Libraries were prepared by immunoSEQ multiplex PCR; TCRdb keeps only in-frame clonotypes and omits some of them. This table has roughly 4,200 clones, around 64% appearing once. About this clone itself: Its antigen remains unidentified.

Germline loops: CDR1 MNHEY, CDR2 SVGAGI. This CDR3 has 15 amino acids. The V end was cut by 5 bases, the J end by 0 bases, with 11 bases between. Sorted T cells were CFSE-labeled and cultured 5 days with allogeneic regulatory or mature dendritic cells at 1:10. The TCR originated in a human donor in good health. The sample consisted of memory CD8+ T cells from blood cultured with regulatory dendritic cells. Subset in this sample: CD45RO+ memory T cells. The gene calls are TRBV6-5 and TRBJ1-5; the D is unclear. The CDR3 DNA reads TGTGCCAGCAGTCGCGAGAGGGCTAGCAATCAGCCCCAGCATTTT. This gives the protein CASSRERASNQPQHF.